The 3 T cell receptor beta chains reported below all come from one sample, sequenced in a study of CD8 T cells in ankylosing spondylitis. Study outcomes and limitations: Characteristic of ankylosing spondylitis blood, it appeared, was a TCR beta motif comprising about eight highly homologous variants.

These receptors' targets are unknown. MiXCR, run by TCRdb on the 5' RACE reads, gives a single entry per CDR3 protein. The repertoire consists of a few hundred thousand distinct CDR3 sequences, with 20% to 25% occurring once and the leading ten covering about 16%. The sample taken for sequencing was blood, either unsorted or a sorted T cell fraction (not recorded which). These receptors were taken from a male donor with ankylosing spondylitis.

DNA for the CDR3: TGTGCCAGCAGCCAAGAAACGGGAGGACACACCGGGGAGCTGTTTTTT. Amino acids: CASSQETGGHTGELFF. V gene TRBV4-2 combines with J gene TRBJ2-2, with 7 positions matching TRBD2. There are 16 residues in the CDR3. After removal of 0 bases from V and 3 bases from J, the junction contained 4 bases not matched to a gene. CDR1 LGHNA and CDR2 YNFKEQ come from the germline V gene.

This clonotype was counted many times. The chain's CDR3 is CASSLESGGGTEAFF. The CDR3 nucleotides are TGTGCCAGCAGCTTGGAGTCTGGTGGGGGTACTGAAGCTTTCTTT. The V gene is TRBV5-8, the J gene TRBJ1-1, with D perhaps TRBD1 (5 bases). V lost 0 bases, J lost 5 bases, and 14 bases lay in between. CDR1 and CDR2 (germline): SGHTS, YDEGEE. CDR3 length: 15 residues.

CDR3 DNA: TGTGCCAGCAGACAGACAGGAGCAGGAAAACTGTTTTTT. Translation gives CASRQTGAGKLFF. The chain couples TRBV2 to TRBJ1-4; possible D gene TRBD1, 6 bases. The CDR3 covers 13 residues. Trimming shortened V by 6 bases and J by 10 bases, and 15 bases separated the two germline ends. Germline-derived CDR1 and CDR2 are SNHLY and FYNNEI.